This T cell receptor beta chain originates from a study of beta chain features in type 1 diabetes. Across the study: What patients shared with healthy donors was a similar profile of age, gender and cell yields. Study-level findings and limits: All four CD4+ subsets of Type 1 diabetes patients contained TCRB CDR3s that were moderately but significantly shorter. Any role of HLA type in TCRB rearrangement remained unresolved here. Type 1 diabetes patients had VDJ junctions that carried fewer insertions and more deletions.

The CDR3 length is 16 residues. CDR1 SGHRS and CDR2 YFSETQ come from the germline V gene. V gave up 0 bases and J gave up 7 bases; unmatched junction bases: 9. As regards this clone: Its antigen is as yet unknown.

Every isolated RNA sample was fully reverse transcribed, so sequencing captured expressed TCRB transcripts. The assay was immunoSEQ multiplex PCR, and TCRdb's table has in-frame clones only and misses some. Of fewer than 25,000 clones in the sample, 55% to 75% were seen once. Sequencing was carried out using Tregs from blood. This clonotype originated in a young man with type 1 diabetes. The rearrangement uses TRBV5-1 and TRBJ2-1; the match to TRBD2 covers 8 bases. The CDR3 nucleotides read TGCGCCAGCAGCTTGGGGGCGGGAGGCCATATAAATGAGCAGTTCTTC. This codes for CASSLGAGGHINEQFF. Drawing the rest from reference TRBV5-1 and TRBJ2-1, the complete variable domain is KAGVTQTPRYLIKTRGQQVTLSCSPISGHRSVSWYQQTPGQGLQFLFEYFSETQRNKGNFPGRFSGRQFSNSRSEMNVSTLELGDSALYLCASSLGAGGHINEQFFGPGTRLTVL.